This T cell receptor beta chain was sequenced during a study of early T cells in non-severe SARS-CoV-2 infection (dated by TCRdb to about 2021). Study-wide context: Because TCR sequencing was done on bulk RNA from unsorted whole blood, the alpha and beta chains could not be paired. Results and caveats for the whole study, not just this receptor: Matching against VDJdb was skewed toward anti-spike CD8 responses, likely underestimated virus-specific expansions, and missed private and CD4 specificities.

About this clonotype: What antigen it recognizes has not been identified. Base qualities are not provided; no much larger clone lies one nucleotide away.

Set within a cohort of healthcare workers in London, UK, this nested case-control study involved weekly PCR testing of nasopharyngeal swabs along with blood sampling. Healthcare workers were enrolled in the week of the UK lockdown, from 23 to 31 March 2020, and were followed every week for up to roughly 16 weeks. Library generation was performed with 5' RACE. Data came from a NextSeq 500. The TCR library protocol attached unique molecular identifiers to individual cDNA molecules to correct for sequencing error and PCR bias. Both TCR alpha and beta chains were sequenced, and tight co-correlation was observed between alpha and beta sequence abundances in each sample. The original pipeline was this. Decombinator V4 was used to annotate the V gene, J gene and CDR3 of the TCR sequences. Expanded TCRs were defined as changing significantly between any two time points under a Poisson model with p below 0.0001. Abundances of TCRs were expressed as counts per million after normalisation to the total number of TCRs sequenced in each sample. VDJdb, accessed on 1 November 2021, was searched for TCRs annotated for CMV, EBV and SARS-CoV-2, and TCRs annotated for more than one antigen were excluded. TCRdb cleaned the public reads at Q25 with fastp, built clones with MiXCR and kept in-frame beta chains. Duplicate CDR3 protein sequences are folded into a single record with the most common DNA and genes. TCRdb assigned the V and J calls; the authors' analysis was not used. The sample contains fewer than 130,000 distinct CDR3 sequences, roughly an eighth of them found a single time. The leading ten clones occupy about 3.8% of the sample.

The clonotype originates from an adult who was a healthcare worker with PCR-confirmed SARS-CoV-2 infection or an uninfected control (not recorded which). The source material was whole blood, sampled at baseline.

CDR3 region: CASSSPLGEGFGELFF. The DNA is TGTGCCAGCAGCTCTCCCCTTGGGGAAGGATTCGGGGAGCTGTTTTTT. The V gene is TRBV7-6 and the J gene is TRBJ2-2; a confident D gene designation cannot be given. Trimming at the junction amounts to 4 bases on V and 7 bases on J, and the germline ends lie 19 bases apart. CDR1 SGHVS and CDR2 FNYEAQ are derived from the germline V gene. The CDR3 runs 16 residues from the cysteine to the phenylalanine. Just the 48-base CDR3 DNA is kept, in frame starting at base 1.